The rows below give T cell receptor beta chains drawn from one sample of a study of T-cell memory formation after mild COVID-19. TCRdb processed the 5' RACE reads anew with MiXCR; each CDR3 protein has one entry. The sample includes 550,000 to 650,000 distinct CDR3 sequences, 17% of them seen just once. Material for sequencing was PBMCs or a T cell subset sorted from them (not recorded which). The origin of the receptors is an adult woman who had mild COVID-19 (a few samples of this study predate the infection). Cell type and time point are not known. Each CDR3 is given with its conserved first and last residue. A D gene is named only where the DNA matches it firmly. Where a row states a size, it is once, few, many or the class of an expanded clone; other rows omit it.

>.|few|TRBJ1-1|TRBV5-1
CASSFGRVDTEAFF
TGCGCCAGCAGCTTTGGCAGGGTGGACACTGAAGCTTTCTTT
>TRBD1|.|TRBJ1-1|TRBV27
CASSPTTGRTEAFF
TGTGCCAGCAGTCCGACGACAGGGAGGACTGAAGCTTTCTTT
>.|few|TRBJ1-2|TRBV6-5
CASSLTIGILYGYTF
TGTGCCAGCAGCCTTACGATCGGGATCCTGTATGGCTACACCTTC
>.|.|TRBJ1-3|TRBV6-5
CASSSFGDSGNTIYF
TGTGCCAGCAGTTCCTTTGGGGACTCTGGAAACACCATATATTTT
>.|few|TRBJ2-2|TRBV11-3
CASRTARNTGELFF
TGTGCCAGCAGAACGGCCCGGAACACCGGGGAGCTGTTTTTT
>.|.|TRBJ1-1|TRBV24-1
CATSDGVEAFF
TGTGCCACCAGTGACGGGGTTGAAGCTTTCTTT
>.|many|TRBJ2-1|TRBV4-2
CASSHGGANEQFF
TGTGCCAGCAGCCATGGAGGGGCCAATGAGCAGTTCTTC
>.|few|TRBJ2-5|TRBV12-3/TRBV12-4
CASSWSGPVETQYF
TGTGCCAGCAGCTGGAGCGGCCCCGTGGAGACCCAGTACTTC
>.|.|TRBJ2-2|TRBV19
CASSISGFNTGELFF
TGTGCCAGTAGTATTAGCGGTTTTAACACCGGGGAGCTGTTTTTT
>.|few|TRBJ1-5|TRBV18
CASSQKQGRTGNQPQHF
TGTGCCAGCTCACAAAAACAGGGTCGGACGGGGAATCAGCCCCAGCATTTT
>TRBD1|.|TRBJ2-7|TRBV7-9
CASSLARDREGDEQYF
TGTGCCAGCAGCTTAGCCCGGGACAGGGAGGGGGACGAGCAGTACTTC
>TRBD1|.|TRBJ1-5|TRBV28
CASIGQVNQPQHF
TGTGCCAGCATTGGACAGGTCAATCAGCCCCAGCATTTT
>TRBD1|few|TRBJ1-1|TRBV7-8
CASSQWTGGPDPEAFF
TGTGCCAGCAGCCAGTGGACAGGGGGCCCGGACCCTGAAGCTTTCTTT
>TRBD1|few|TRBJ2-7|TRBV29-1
CSVEGTGKYEQYF
TGCAGCGTTGAAGGGACAGGGAAATACGAGCAGTACTTC
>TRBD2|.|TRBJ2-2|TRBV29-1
CSVTSGTGELFF
TGCAGCGTTACTAGCGGAACCGGGGAGCTGTTTTTT
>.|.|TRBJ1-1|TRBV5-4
CASSNGWETKAFF
TGTGCCAGCAGTAATGGGTGGGAAACGAAAGCTTTCTTT
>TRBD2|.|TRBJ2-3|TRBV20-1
CSATATSGAFSPQYF
TGCAGTGCCACAGCGACTAGCGGAGCCTTTTCTCCGCAGTATTTT
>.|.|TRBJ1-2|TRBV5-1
CASSLGARLYTF
TGCGCCAGCAGCTTGGGGGCCAGACTATACACCTTC
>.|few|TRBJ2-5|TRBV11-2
CASSLLGDGPSKETQYF
TGTGCCAGCAGCCTTCTAGGGGACGGACCCAGTAAGGAGACCCAGTACTTC
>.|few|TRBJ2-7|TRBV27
CASSASLLSEQYF
TGTGCCAGCAGTGCCTCCCTTTTAAGCGAGCAGTACTTC
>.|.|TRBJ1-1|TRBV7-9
CASSLMEQGAFF
TGTGCCAGCAGCTTAATGGAACAGGGAGCTTTCTTT
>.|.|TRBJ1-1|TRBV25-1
CASLAPGANTEAFF
TGTGCCAGCTTAGCCCCCGGGGCGAACACTGAAGCTTTCTTT
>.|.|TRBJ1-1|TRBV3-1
CASAQMNTEAFF
TGTGCCAGCGCCCAGATGAACACTGAAGCTTTCTTT
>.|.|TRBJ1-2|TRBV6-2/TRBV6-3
CASNNAGPNYGYTF
TGTGCCAGCAACAACGCAGGGCCTAACTATGGCTACACCTTC
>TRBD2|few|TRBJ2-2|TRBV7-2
CASSLEPGGTGELFF
TGTGCCAGCAGCTTAGAACCGGGGGGCACCGGGGAGCTGTTTTTT
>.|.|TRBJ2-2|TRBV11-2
CASSLGTWVSNTGELFF
TGTGCCAGCAGCTTGGGGACGTGGGTTTCGAACACCGGGGAGCTGTTTTTT
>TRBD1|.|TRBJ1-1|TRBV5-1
CATKTGTGNTEAFF
TGCGCCACCAAAACCGGGACAGGGAACACTGAAGCTTTCTTT
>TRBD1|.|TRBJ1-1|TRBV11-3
CASSSHRGQNTEAFF
TGTGCCAGCAGCTCCCACAGGGGGCAGAACACTGAAGCTTTCTTT
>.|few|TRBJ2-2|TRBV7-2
CASSLKGGRLFGELFF
TGTGCCAGCAGCTTAAAAGGGGGGCGCTTATTCGGGGAGCTGTTTTTT
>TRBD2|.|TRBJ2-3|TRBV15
CATSGGLAGVDTQYF
TGTGCCACCAGCGGGGGACTAGCGGGAGTGGATACGCAGTATTTT
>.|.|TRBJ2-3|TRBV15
CATSRDSTDTQYF
TGTGCCACCAGCAGAGATTCCACAGATACGCAGTATTTT
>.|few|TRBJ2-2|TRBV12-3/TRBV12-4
CASSFFGGNTGELFF
TGTGCCAGCAGTTTTTTCGGTGGGAACACCGGGGAGCTGTTTTTT
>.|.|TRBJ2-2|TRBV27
CASSPLLAAGELFF
TGTGCCAGCAGTCCACTCCTAGCCGCAGGGGAGCTGTTTTTT
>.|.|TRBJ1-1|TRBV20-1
CSARVRGFEAFF
TGCAGTGCTAGAGTTAGGGGGTTCGAAGCTTTCTTT
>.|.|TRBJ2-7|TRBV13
CASSLTDGPGGEQYF
TGTGCCAGCAGCTTAACGGACGGTCCCGGGGGCGAGCAGTACTTC
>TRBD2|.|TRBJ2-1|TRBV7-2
CASSLTSGAFNEQFF
TGTGCCAGCAGCTTGACTAGCGGGGCCTTCAATGAGCAGTTCTTC
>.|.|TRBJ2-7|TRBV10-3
CAISEIRDFNEQYF
TGTGCCATCAGTGAGATCCGGGATTTTAACGAGCAGTACTTC
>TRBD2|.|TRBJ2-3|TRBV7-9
CASTQGAGGVDTQYF
TGTGCCAGCACCCAGGGAGCGGGAGGAGTAGATACGCAGTATTTT
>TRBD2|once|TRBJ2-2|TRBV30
CAWSVRASGPPNTGELFF
TGTGCCTGGAGTGTAAGGGCTAGCGGGCCACCGAACACCGGGGAGCTGTTTTTT
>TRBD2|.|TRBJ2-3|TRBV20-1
CSARRGTRVPDTQYF
TGCAGTGCACGGAGGGGGACTAGGGTACCAGATACGCAGTATTTT
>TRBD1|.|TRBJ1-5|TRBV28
CASSAVTGVHSNQPQHF
TGTGCCAGCAGTGCTGTTACAGGGGTGCATTCCAATCAGCCCCAGCATTTT
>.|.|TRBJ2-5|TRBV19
CASSIGTLKLQETQYF
TGTGCCAGTAGTATCGGGACGTTGAAACTCCAAGAGACCCAGTACTTC
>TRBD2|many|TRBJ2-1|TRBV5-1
CASSLAGGDNEQFF
TGCGCCAGCAGCTTAGCGGGAGGCGACAATGAGCAGTTCTTC
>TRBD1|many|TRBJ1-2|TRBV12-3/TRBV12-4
CASSLAGGQGALGYGYTF
TGTGCCAGCAGTTTGGCCGGGGGACAGGGGGCCTTGGGTTATGGCTACACCTTC
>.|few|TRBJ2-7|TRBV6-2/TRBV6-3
CASSYIGNEQYF
TGTGCCAGCAGTTACATCGGAAACGAGCAGTACTTC
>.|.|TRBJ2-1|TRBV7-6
CASSPRRYNEQFF
TGTGCCAGCAGCCCGCGGCGGTACAATGAGCAGTTCTTC
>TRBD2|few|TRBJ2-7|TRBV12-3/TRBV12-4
CASKKSSSGSPEQYF
TGTGCCAGCAAGAAATCCTCTAGCGGGAGCCCCGAGCAGTACTTC
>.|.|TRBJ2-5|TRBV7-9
CASSYRDGGGETQYF
TGTGCCAGCAGCTACCGGGACGGAGGAGGGGAGACCCAGTACTTC
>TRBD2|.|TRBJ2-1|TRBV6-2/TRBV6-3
CASSYSRTSGLVYNEQFF
TGTGCCAGCAGTTATTCCCGGACTAGCGGATTGGTCTACAATGAGCAGTTCTTC
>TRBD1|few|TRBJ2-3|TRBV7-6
CASSSDRGTQYF
TGTGCCAGCAGCTCGGACAGGGGTACGCAGTATTTT
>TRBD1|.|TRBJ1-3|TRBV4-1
CASSQISGTGLHTIYF
TGCGCCAGCAGCCAGATCTCCGGGACAGGGTTGCACACCATATATTTT